The sequence of this T cell receptor beta chain was determined in a study of T cells after posttransplantation cyclophosphamide. General study points: Donor-recipient repertoire similarity was low at 1-2 months, rising over year one. After PTCy, TRB diversity resembled that of CNI/methotrexate controls.

Controls had myeloablative marrow grafts with methotrexate and calcineurin inhibitor, sampled at 1 year. Sequenced by immunoSEQ multiplex PCR; TCRdb stores in-frame clones only, minus some. The data show 19,000 or so clones, with about 86% seen just once and about 2% held by the top ten. This clone was seen more than once but under ten times. Its specificity is unknown. Trimming took off 6 bases at V and 2 bases at J, with 11 bases between the two ends. The CDR3 runs 13 residues. The V gene's germline CDR1 is MNHEY and CDR2 SMNVEV (reference sequence). The chain recombines TRBV27 with TRBJ2-7; possible D gene TRBD2, 5 bases. The sample in question was PBMCs, obtained 350 to 400 days after allogeneic stem cell transplant with calcineurin inhibitor and methotrexate. This TCR derives from a female patient in her 30s who received an allogeneic stem cell transplant from an unrelated donor, was CMV-positive, and had acute and chronic GVHD. Some of the T cells may derive from the graft donor. The CDR3 nucleotides are TGTGCCAGCAGCCCCGCGGGTGCCTACGAGCAGTACTTC. Amino acids: CASSPAGAYEQYF.